This TCR beta chain was sequenced for a study of T-cell memory formation after mild COVID-19. Each CDR3 protein gets one entry after TCRdb re-called the 5' RACE reads with MiXCR. The top ten clones hold approximately 13% of a sample with hundreds of thousands of distinct CDR3 sequences, 25% to 30% of them seen once. Worth noting for this clonotype: Its antigen is unknown.

Germline trimming cut 0 bases from V and 3 bases from J; bases unmatched to any gene: 9. The CDR3 has 17 amino acids. The germline V gene encodes CDR1 LGHNA and CDR2 YSLEER. Points from the study as a whole: Pre-infection memory held some responding clones, suggesting pre-existing cross-reactive T cells responded.

Sequencing was carried out using PBMCs or a T cell subset sorted from them (not recorded which). This sequence joins TRBV4-3 and TRBJ2-3, with 7 positions matching TRBD2. This TCR was recovered from an adult woman who had mild COVID-19 (a few samples of this study predate the infection). Cell type and time point are not known. CDR3 DNA sequence: TGCGCCAGCAGCCAAGATCTCGGGAGGCGAAATACAGATACGCAGTATTTT. Its translation: CASSQDLGRRNTDTQYF.